The 18 T cell receptor beta chains below come from one sample, sequenced in a study of beta chain features in type 1 diabetes. Study-level findings and limits: In all four CD4+ subsets, TCRB CDR3 length was significantly, moderately reduced in type 1 diabetes.

Antigen specificity for these receptors is unknown. The investigators reverse transcribed all of the isolated RNA, so they sequenced expressed TCRB transcripts. Some clones are missing from TCRdb's copy, which holds only in-frame ones; the method was immunoSEQ multiplex PCR. The sample records 300,000 to 350,000 clones, less than 15% being singletons. Sample: naive CD4+ T cells from blood. These receptors all come from a woman aged 18-29 years with type 1 diabetes.

This clone has only a few counts. The chain joins TRBV20-1 to TRBJ1-2; D gene ambiguous. The CDR3 totals 11 residues. Trimming took off 6 bases at V and 0 bases at J, with 5 bases between the two ends. Per the germline V gene, CDR1 is DFQATT and CDR2 is SNEGSKA (reference sequence). In DNA form, the CDR3 reads TGCAGTGCCACAGCTAACTATGGCTACACCTTC. This sequence encodes CSATANYGYTF.

This chain connects TRBV19 to TRBJ2-3; 8 bases are a match to TRBD2. The V segment lost 4 bases and the J segment 3 bases; nucleotides outside the gene matches: 3. The germline CDR1 and CDR2 sequences are LNHDA and SQIVND (reference sequence). This CDR3 has 14 residues. The CDR3 loop is CASSTGGGTDTQYF. The CDR3 DNA reads TGTGCCAGTAGTACCGGGGGGGGAACAGATACGCAGTATTTT. Supplemented by reference TRBV19 and TRBJ2-3, the full variable domain reads DGGITQSPKYLFRKEGQNVTLSCEQNLNHDAMYWYRQDPGQGLRLIYYSQIVNDFQKGDIAEGYSVSREKKESFPLTVTSAQKNPTAFYLCASSTGGGTDTQYFGPGTRLTVL.

This clone has more than one count but fewer than ten. The rearrangement links TRBV7-6 to TRBJ1-2; 8 bases line up with TRBD1. Germline assignment: CDR1 SGHVS and CDR2 FNYEAQ. With V trimmed by 4 bases and J by 2 bases, 12 bases remained unmatched. The CDR3 contains 17 residues. The CDR3 reads CASSSASGGAGNYGYTF. The CDR3 DNA follows: TGTGCCAGCAGCTCTGCTTCAGGGGGCGCTGGGAACTATGGCTACACCTTC.

A few counts support this clone. The chain uses TRBV11-2 and TRBJ2-3; a weak D match, TRBD1 (6 bases). The CDR3 is 16 residues long. Germline values: CDR1 SGHAT, CDR2 FQNNGV. V shed 7 bases and J shed 4 bases, with 21 bases lying between them. DNA of the CDR3: TGTGCCAGCACCCCAGGTAGTGGGGGCCTGGCAGATACGCAGTATTTT. Its translation is CASTPGSGGLADTQYF.

A few counts support this clone. The V and J genes are TRBV4-3 and TRBJ1-2; 9 bases map to TRBD1. V lost 0 bases to trimming and J lost 4 bases; unmatched junction nucleotides: 3. There are 15 residues in the CDR3. Germline lookup yields CDR1 LGHNA and CDR2 YSLEER. In DNA, the CDR3 is TGCGCCAGCAGCCAAGAAAACAGGGGGCCCTATGGCTACACCTTC. It translates to CASSQENRGPYGYTF.

This clone was detected only a few times. The chain couples TRBV27 to TRBJ2-7; 9 bases are shared with TRBD2. Germline assignment: CDR1 MNHEY and CDR2 SMNVEV (reference sequence). V shed 3 bases, J shed 6 bases, and the junction held 6 bases outside the gene matches. The CDR3 runs to 14 residues. DNA for the CDR3: TGTGCCAGCAGTTTCGGGCGGGAGGGTTCCGAGCAGTACTTC. It is translated as CASSFGREGSEQYF.

This sequence joins TRBV6-6 and TRBJ2-1; 11 bases are shared with TRBD1. Per the germline V gene, CDR1 is MNHNY and CDR2 is SVGAGI (reference sequence). The J segment lost 4 bases and the V segment lost 4 bases, leaving 3 bases of the junction unmatched. The CDR3 extends over 15 amino acids. As DNA, the CDR3 is TGTGCCAGCAGTTTCGGGACAGGGGGGTACAATGAGCAGTTCTTC. This sequence encodes CASSFGTGGYNEQFF.

The J gene is TRBJ2-1, the V gene TRBV11-2; 11 bases are shared with TRBD2. Trimming removed 5 bases from V and 4 bases from J; junction bases left unmatched: 7. CDR3 length equals 16 residues. Germline V CDR1 and CDR2: SGHAT, FQNNGV. The CDR3 nucleotides are TGTGCCAGCAGCCGACCGGGACTAGCGGCTTACAATGAGCAGTTCTTC. Protein: CASSRPGLAAYNEQFF.

The table lists this clone with a few counts. The V call is TRBV18, the J call TRBJ2-1; possible D gene TRBD2, 6 bases. Between the trimmed V and J ends, which lost 4 bases and 8 bases, there was a span of 21 bases. Per the germline V gene, CDR1 is KGHSH and CDR2 is LQKENI. CDR3 length equals 16 residues. The CDR3: CASSRRNRGSTYEQFF. As DNA, the CDR3 is TGTGCCAGCTCACGGCGGAATCGGGGGAGTACCTATGAGCAGTTCTTC.

This clone turned up a few times. The V and J genes are TRBV7-9 and TRBJ1-2; the match to TRBD1 covers 7 bases. The CDR3 has 13 residues. The germline CDR1 and CDR2 sequences are SEHNR and FQNEAQ (reference sequence). Losses at the gene ends were 2 bases for V and 9 bases for J; bases not matched to a gene: 6. CDR3 DNA sequence: TGTGCCAGCAGCTTAACGACAGGGACCCGCTACACCTTC. Translating gives CASSLTTGTRYTF. Using reference TRBV7-9 and TRBJ1-2 for the parts outside the CDR3, the full variable domain is DTGVSQNPRHKITKRGQNVTFRCDPISEHNRLYWYRQTLGQGPEFLTYFQNEAQLEKSRLLSDRFSAERPKGSFSTLEIQRTEQGDSAMYLCASSLTTGTRYTFGSGTRLTVV.

CDR3 nucleotide sequence: TGTGCCAGCAGTGACCTAGACTCCCCACCCTACAATGAGCAGTTCTTC. This sequence encodes CASSDLDSPPYNEQFF. V is TRBV25-1 and J is TRBJ2-1; unclear D gene. V was cut by 3 bases and J by 2 bases, with 14 bases left in between. The CDR3 loop spans 16 amino acids. The V gene's germline CDR1 is MGHDK and CDR2 SYGVNS.

The chain uses TRBV5-1 and TRBJ2-1; 7 nucleotides match TRBD2. There are 14 residues in the CDR3. CDR1 is SGHRS, CDR2 YFSETQ, per germline. The trim removed 4 bases at V and 5 bases at J, leaving 6 bases unmatched. CDR3 sequence (DNA): TGCGCCAGCAGCACCGACGGGACTAACAATGAGCAGTTCTTC. Encoded protein: CASSTDGTNNEQFF.

Comments on this clone: At one of its ends the junction is not consistent with the germline gene, which may arise from a read error. The chain links TRBV2 to TRBJ2-5; D unclear. Germline loops: CDR1 SNHLY, CDR2 FYNNEI. The CDR3 totals 12 residues. The CDR3 region is CASREPVDSPHF. CDR3 coding DNA: TGTGCCAGCAGGGAACCGGTTGACTCCCCCCACTTC.

This clone was seen just once. This chain uses TRBV11-3 with TRBJ2-1; 7 nucleotides align to TRBD2. The germline V gene has CDR1 SGHNT and CDR2 YENEEA. The length of the CDR3 is 15 residues. With V trimmed by 1 base and J by 5 bases, 5 bases remained unmatched. CDR3: CASSLGGTTNNEQFF. The CDR3 nucleotides are TGTGCCAGCAGCTTAGGTGGGACTACGAACAATGAGCAGTTCTTC.

The table lists this clone with a few counts. The chain links TRBV19 to TRBJ2-1; 7 nucleotides line up with TRBD2. Per the germline V gene, CDR1 is LNHDA and CDR2 is SQIVND (reference sequence). The CDR3 spans 17 residues. V was pared by 1 base and J by 0 bases, with 6 bases of the junction left unmatched. The CDR3 DNA follows: TGTGCCAGTAGTATAGGAAAAGCGGGAAGCTCCTACAATGAGCAGTTCTTC. Its translation: CASSIGKAGSSYNEQFF.

The chain couples TRBV19 to TRBJ2-1; TRBD2 matches at 11 bases. Germline V gene data show CDR1 as LNHDA and CDR2 as SQIVND (reference sequence). The CDR3 length is 13 residues. J was trimmed by 7 bases and V by 10 bases; bases with no gene match: 6. The CDR3 bases are TGTGCCACCTCGACTAGCGGGAAAAATGAGCAGTTCTTC. It specifies CATSTSGKNEQFF. The full variable domain, in which reference TRBV19 and TRBJ2-1 provide the parts outside the CDR3, is DGGITQSPKYLFRKEGQNVTLSCEQNLNHDAMYWYRQDPGQGLRLIYYSQIVNDFQKGDIAEGYSVSREKKESFPLTVTSAQKNPTAFYLCATSTSGKNEQFFGPGTRLTVL.

This clone was counted a few times. The CDR3 sequence: CAGAAELFNEQFF. The CDR3 DNA follows: TGTGCCGGAGCGGCGGAGCTATTCAATGAGCAGTTCTTC. The V gene is TRBV10-3, the J gene TRBJ2-1, with a weak D call TRBD2 (5 bases). This CDR3 comprises 13 residues. Trimming cost V 11 bases and J 6 bases, with 17 bases left between them. Germline CDR1 ENHRY, CDR2 SYGVKD.

This clone was seen a handful of times. This chain uses TRBV29-1 with TRBJ1-1; D is undetermined. CDR3 length: 14 amino acids. V was clipped by 0 bases and J by 1 base, with 9 bases between them. Germline loops: CDR1 SQVTM, CDR2 ANQGSEA. Written as DNA, the CDR3 is TGCAGCGTTGAAGACGAGGTTTCGAACACTGAAGCTTTCTTT. Its translation is CSVEDEVSNTEAFF.